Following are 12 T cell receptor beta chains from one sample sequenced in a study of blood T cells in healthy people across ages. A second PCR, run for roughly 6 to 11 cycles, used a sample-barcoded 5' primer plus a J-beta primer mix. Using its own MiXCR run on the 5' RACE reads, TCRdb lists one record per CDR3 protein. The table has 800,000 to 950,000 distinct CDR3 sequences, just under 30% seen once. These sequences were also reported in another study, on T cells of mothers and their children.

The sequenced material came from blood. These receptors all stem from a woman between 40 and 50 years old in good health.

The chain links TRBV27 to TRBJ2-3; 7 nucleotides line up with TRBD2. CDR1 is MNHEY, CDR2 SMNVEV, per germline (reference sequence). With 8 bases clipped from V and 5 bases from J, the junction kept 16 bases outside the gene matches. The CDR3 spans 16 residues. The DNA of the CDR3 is TGTGCCAGCCGATCTGGGGGAGGGGTCGCCCAAGATACGCAGTATTTT. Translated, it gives CASRSGGGVAQDTQYF.

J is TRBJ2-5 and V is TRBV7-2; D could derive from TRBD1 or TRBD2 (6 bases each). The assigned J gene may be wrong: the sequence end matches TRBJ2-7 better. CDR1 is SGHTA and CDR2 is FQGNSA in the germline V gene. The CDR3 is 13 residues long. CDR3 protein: CASSSHPGAEQYF. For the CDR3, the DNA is TGTGCCAGCAGCTCGCATCCGGGGGCCGAGCAGTACTTC.

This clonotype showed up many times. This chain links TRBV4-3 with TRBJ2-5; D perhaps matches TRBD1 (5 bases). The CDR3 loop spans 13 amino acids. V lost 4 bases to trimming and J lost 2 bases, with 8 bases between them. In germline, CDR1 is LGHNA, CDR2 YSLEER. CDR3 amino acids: CASSPDRQETQYF. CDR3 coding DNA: TGCGCCAGCAGCCCAGACAGACAAGAGACCCAGTACTTC.

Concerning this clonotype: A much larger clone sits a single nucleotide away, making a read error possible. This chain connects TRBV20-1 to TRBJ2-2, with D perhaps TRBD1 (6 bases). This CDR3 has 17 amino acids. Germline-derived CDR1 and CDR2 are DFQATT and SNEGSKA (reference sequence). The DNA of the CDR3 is TGCAGTGCTAGCCCCGTCGCAGGGGCCCCACGTACCGGGGAGCGGTTTTTT. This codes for CSASPVAGAPRTGERFF.

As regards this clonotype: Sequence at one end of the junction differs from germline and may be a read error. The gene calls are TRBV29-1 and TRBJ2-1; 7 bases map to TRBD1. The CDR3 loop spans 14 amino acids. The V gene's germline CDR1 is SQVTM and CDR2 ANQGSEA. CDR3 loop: CSVERDSSCNEQFF. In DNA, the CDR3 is TGCAGCGTTGAACGGGACAGCTCCTGCAATGAGCAGTTCTTC.

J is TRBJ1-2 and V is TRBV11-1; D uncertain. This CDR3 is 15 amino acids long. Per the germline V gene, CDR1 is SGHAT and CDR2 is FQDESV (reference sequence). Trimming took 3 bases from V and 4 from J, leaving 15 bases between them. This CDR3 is CASSLTFDGVYGYTF. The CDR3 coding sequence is TGTGCCAGCAGCTTGACCTTTGACGGGGTCTATGGCTACACCTTC.

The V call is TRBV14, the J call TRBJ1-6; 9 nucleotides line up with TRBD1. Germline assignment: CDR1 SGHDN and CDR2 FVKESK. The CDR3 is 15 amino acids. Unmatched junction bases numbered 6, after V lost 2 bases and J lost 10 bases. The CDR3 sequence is CASSQRDRVGSPLHF. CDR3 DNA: TGTGCCAGCAGCCAAAGGGACAGGGTGGGCTCACCCCTCCACTTT. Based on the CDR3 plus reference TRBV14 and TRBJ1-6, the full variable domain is EAGVTQFPSHSVIEKGQTVTLRCDPISGHDNLYWYRRVMGKEIKFLLHFVKESKQDESGMPNNRFLAERTGGTYSTLKVQPAELEDSGVYFCASSQRDRVGSPLHFGNGTRLTVT.

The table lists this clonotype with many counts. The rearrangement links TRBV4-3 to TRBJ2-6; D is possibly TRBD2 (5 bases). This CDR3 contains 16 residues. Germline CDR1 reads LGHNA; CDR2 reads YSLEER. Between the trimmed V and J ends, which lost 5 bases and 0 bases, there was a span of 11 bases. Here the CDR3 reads CASSSEGASGANVLTF. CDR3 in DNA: TGCGCCAGCAGCTCAGAGGGTGCCTCTGGGGCCAACGTCCTGACTTTC.

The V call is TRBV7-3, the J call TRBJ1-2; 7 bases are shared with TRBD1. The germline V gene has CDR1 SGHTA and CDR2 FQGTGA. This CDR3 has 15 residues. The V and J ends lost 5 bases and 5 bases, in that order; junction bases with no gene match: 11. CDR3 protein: CASSARTGPVYGYTF. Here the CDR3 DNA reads TGTGCCAGCAGCGCCCGGACAGGTCCCGTTTATGGCTACACCTTC.

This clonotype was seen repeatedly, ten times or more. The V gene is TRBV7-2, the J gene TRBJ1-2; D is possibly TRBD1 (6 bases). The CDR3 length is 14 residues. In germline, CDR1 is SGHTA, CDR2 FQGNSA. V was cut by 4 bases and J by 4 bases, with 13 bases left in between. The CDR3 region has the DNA TGTGCCAGCAGCTCCGGACAGCCGGGCTATGGCTACACCTTC. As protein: CASSSGQPGYGYTF.

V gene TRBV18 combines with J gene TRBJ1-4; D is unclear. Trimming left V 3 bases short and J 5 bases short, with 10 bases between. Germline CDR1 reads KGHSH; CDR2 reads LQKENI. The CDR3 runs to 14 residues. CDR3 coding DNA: TGTGCCAGCTCACCCTCGTCCCGCAATGAAAAACTGTTTTTT. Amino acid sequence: CASSPSSRNEKLFF.

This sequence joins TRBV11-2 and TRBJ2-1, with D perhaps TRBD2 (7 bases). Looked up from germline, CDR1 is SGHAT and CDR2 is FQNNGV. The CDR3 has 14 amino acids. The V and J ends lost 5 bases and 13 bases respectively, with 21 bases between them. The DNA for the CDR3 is TGTGCCAGCAGCAATACAGGGAGGGGAGAGACCCAGTTCTTC. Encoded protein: CASSNTGRGETQFF.